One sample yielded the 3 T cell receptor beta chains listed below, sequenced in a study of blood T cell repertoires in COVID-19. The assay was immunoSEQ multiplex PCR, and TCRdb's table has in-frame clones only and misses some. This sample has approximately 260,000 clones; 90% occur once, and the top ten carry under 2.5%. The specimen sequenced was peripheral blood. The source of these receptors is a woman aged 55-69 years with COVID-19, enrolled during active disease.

The CDR3 is CASSATGRGNSPLHF. In DNA, the CDR3 is TGTGCCAGCAGCGCGACAGGGAGAGGCAATTCACCCCTCCACTTT. The V call is TRBV7-9, the J call TRBJ1-6, with TRBD1 matching 7 bases. Germline assignment: CDR1 SEHNR and CDR2 FQNEAQ (reference sequence). V lost 5 bases to trimming and J lost 7 bases; unmatched junction nucleotides: 8. The CDR3 consists of 15 residues. The whole variable domain, filled in from reference TRBV7-9 and TRBJ1-6, reads DTGVSQNPRHKITKRGQNVTFRCDPISEHNRLYWYRQTLGQGPEFLTYFQNEAQLEKSRLLSDRFSAERPKGSFSTLEIQRTEQGDSAMYLCASSATGRGNSPLHFGNGTRLTVT.

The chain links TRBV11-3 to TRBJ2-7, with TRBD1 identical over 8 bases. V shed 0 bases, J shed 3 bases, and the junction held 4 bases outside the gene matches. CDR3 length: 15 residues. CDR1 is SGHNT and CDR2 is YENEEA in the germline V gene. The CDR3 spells CASSLDSGQGYEQYF. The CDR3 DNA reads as TGTGCCAGCAGCTTAGATTCCGGACAGGGCTACGAGCAGTACTTC.

CDR3 sequence: CASSLDAGSYNEQFF. The DNA of the CDR3 is TGTGCCAGCAGCTTAGACGCAGGTTCCTACAATGAGCAGTTCTTC. V is TRBV11-3 and J is TRBJ2-1; no clear D gene. The CDR3 has 15 amino acids. Germline V CDR1 and CDR2: SGHNT, YENEEA. With 0 bases removed from V and 1 base from J, the gap between germline ends came to 7 bases.